These T cell receptor beta chains were read from a single sample in a study of cytomegalovirus exposure and HLA in healthy donors. The table came from immunoSEQ multiplex PCR; TCRdb's copy has only in-frame clones and leaves some out. Seen here are around 73,000 clones, approximately 90% observed once, and the top ten hold 3.5% to 4%. Material: PBMCs. The receptor source for this set is a woman under 30 in good health and CMV-seropositive. The CDR3 runs from the conserved cysteine through the conserved F or W. Each record gives: J gene, D gene, clone size, V gene, CDR3 protein, CDR3 DNA. The D gene is left open where the match is weak. The size field is filled for only some rows; it gives once, few, many or a size class.

j_gene: TRBJ2-7; d_gene: TRBD1; abundance: -; v_gene: TRBV4-2; CDR3aa: CASSQGALGQGSYEQYF; CDR3nt: TGTGCCAGCAGCCAAGGGGCCTTGGGACAGGGGTCCTACGAGCAGTACTTC
j_gene: TRBJ2-7; d_gene: -; abundance: -; v_gene: TRBV27; CDR3aa: CASSSMADYEQYF; CDR3nt: TGTGCCAGCAGTAGTATGGCGGACTACGAGCAGTACTTC
j_gene: TRBJ2-1; d_gene: -; abundance: -; v_gene: TRBV25-1; CDR3aa: CASSQNDWRNNEQFF; CDR3nt: TGTGCCAGCAGCCAGAACGACTGGAGAAATAATGAGCAGTTCTTC
j_gene: TRBJ1-3; d_gene: TRBD1; abundance: -; v_gene: TRBV6-5; CDR3aa: CASSLDRGAGNTIYF; CDR3nt: TGTGCCAGCAGCCTGGACAGGGGCGCTGGAAACACCATATATTTT
j_gene: TRBJ2-3; d_gene: -; abundance: -; v_gene: TRBV7-2; CDR3aa: CASSSRGWDTQYF; CDR3nt: TGTGCCAGCAGCTCCAGGGGATGGGATACGCAGTATTTT
j_gene: TRBJ1-2; d_gene: -; abundance: -; v_gene: TRBV18; CDR3aa: CASSPNPGVNYGYTF; CDR3nt: TGTGCCAGCTCACCCAACCCGGGAGTGAACTATGGCTACACCTTC
j_gene: TRBJ2-7; d_gene: TRBD1; abundance: -; v_gene: TRBV6-4; CDR3aa: CATTPRTGLNEQYF; CDR3nt: TGTGCCACCACCCCTCGGACAGGACTCAACGAGCAGTACTTC
j_gene: TRBJ2-5; d_gene: -; abundance: -; v_gene: TRBV7-9; CDR3aa: CASSLGAEETQYF; CDR3nt: TGTGCCAGCAGCTTGGGGGCAGAAGAGACCCAGTACTTC
j_gene: TRBJ1-2; d_gene: -; abundance: once; v_gene: TRBV4-1; CDR3aa: CASSQVRGLTPLNYGYTF; CDR3nt: TGCGCCAGCAGCCAAGTAAGGGGCCTGACCCCTCTTAACTATGGCTACACCTTC
j_gene: TRBJ2-5; d_gene: TRBD1; abundance: -; v_gene: TRBV6-4; CDR3aa: CASSPGTGEQETQYF; CDR3nt: TGTGCCAGCAGTCCCGGGACAGGGGAGCAAGAGACCCAGTACTTC
j_gene: TRBJ2-2; d_gene: -; abundance: -; v_gene: TRBV25-1; CDR3aa: CASTRSGVEAGELFF; CDR3nt: TGTGCCAGCACCCGCTCCGGGGTGGAGGCCGGGGAGCTGTTTTTT
j_gene: TRBJ1-4; d_gene: -; abundance: -; v_gene: TRBV30; CDR3aa: CAWSVPGGITEKLFF; CDR3nt: TGTGCCTGGAGTGTACCTGGGGGCATAACCGAAAAACTGTTTTTT
j_gene: TRBJ2-3; d_gene: TRBD2; abundance: -; v_gene: TRBV4-3; CDR3aa: CASSPVAGGSTDTQYF; CDR3nt: TGCGCCAGCAGCCCCGTAGCGGGGGGTAGCACAGATACGCAGTATTTT
j_gene: TRBJ2-7; d_gene: TRBD2; abundance: few; v_gene: TRBV13; CDR3aa: CASSLSLAGEGSSYEQYF; CDR3nt: TGTGCCAGCAGCTTATCACTAGCGGGAGAAGGTTCCTCCTACGAGCAGTACTTC
j_gene: TRBJ2-2; d_gene: TRBD2; abundance: -; v_gene: TRBV6-4; CDR3aa: CASSDSLAGAGELFF; CDR3nt: TGTGCCAGCAGTGACTCACTAGCGGGAGCCGGGGAGCTGTTTTTT
j_gene: TRBJ1-2; d_gene: -; abundance: -; v_gene: TRBV4-3; CDR3aa: CASSLEGRNHYGYTF; CDR3nt: TGCGCCAGCAGCCTGGAGGGGAGAAACCACTATGGCTACACCTTC
j_gene: TRBJ2-1; d_gene: TRBD1; abundance: once; v_gene: TRBV25-1; CDR3aa: CASSELGQGSREQFF; CDR3nt: TGTGCCAGCAGTGAACTTGGACAGGGTTCGCGTGAGCAGTTCTTC
j_gene: TRBJ2-1; d_gene: -; abundance: -; v_gene: TRBV5-6; CDR3aa: CASGVRAEQFF; CDR3nt: TGTGCCAGCGGGGTGAGGGCGGAGCAGTTCTTC
j_gene: TRBJ1-1; d_gene: -; abundance: -; v_gene: TRBV4-1; CDR3aa: CASSPKQGNTEAFF; CDR3nt: TGCGCCAGCAGCCCGAAACAGGGGAACACTGAAGCTTTCTTT
j_gene: TRBJ2-2; d_gene: -; abundance: once; v_gene: TRBV19; CDR3aa: CASSISRKGRGTGELFF; CDR3nt: TGTGCCAGTAGTATTAGCCGTAAAGGGCGGGGCACCGGGGAGCTGTTTTTT
j_gene: TRBJ1-1; d_gene: -; abundance: -; v_gene: TRBV5-4; CDR3aa: CASRPRGGGDTEAFF; CDR3nt: TGTGCCAGCAGACCCCGAGGGGGAGGGGACACTGAAGCTTTCTTT
j_gene: TRBJ2-1; d_gene: TRBD1; abundance: -; v_gene: TRBV4-1; CDR3aa: CASSPHQGVQVYNEQFF; CDR3nt: TGCGCCAGCAGCCCTCACCAGGGGGTACAGGTGTACAATGAGCAGTTCTTC
j_gene: TRBJ1-4; d_gene: -; abundance: -; v_gene: TRBV12-5; CDR3aa: CASGLVPNRIGEKLFF; CDR3nt: TGTGCTAGTGGTTTGGTACCGAACAGGATTGGTGAAAAACTGTTTTTT
j_gene: TRBJ2-5; d_gene: TRBD1; abundance: -; v_gene: TRBV11-2; CDR3aa: CASSSTGGRETQYF; CDR3nt: TGTGCCAGCAGCTCGACAGGGGGCCGGGAGACCCAGTACTTC
j_gene: TRBJ2-2; d_gene: -; abundance: -; v_gene: TRBV6-4; CDR3aa: CASSDSRTENTGELFF; CDR3nt: TGTGCCAGCAGTGACTCTCGAACTGAGAACACCGGGGAGCTGTTTTTT
j_gene: TRBJ2-7; d_gene: -; abundance: -; v_gene: TRBV4-1; CDR3aa: CASSLTTTYEQYF; CDR3nt: TGCGCCAGCAGCCTCACTACTACCTACGAGCAGTACTTC
j_gene: TRBJ2-2; d_gene: -; abundance: -; v_gene: TRBV13; CDR3aa: CASRILGGPSTGELFF; CDR3nt: TGTGCCAGCAGGATTCTAGGAGGCCCGAGCACCGGGGAGCTGTTTTTT
j_gene: TRBJ1-1; d_gene: -; abundance: -; v_gene: TRBV15; CDR3aa: CATSEVGRENTEAFF; CDR3nt: TGTGCCACCAGCGAGGTGGGGAGGGAGAACACTGAAGCTTTCTTT
j_gene: TRBJ2-3; d_gene: TRBD2; abundance: -; v_gene: TRBV10-3; CDR3aa: CAIGRKLAGVADTQYF; CDR3nt: TGTGCCATCGGACGAAAACTAGCGGGAGTTGCAGATACGCAGTATTTT
j_gene: TRBJ1-1; d_gene: -; abundance: -; v_gene: TRBV18; CDR3aa: CASSQAGREAFF; CDR3nt: TGTGCCAGCTCACAAGCGGGGCGGGAAGCTTTCTTT
j_gene: TRBJ1-2; d_gene: -; abundance: once; v_gene: TRBV7-9; CDR3aa: CASSSASTGYGYTF; CDR3nt: TGTGCCAGCAGCTCCGCTTCGACGGGCTATGGCTACACCTTC
j_gene: TRBJ2-1; d_gene: TRBD2; abundance: once; v_gene: TRBV29-1; CDR3aa: CSVVGLAGGPSYNEQFF; CDR3nt: TGCAGCGTTGTGGGTCTAGCGGGAGGGCCATCCTACAATGAGCAGTTCTTC
j_gene: TRBJ2-5; d_gene: TRBD1; abundance: -; v_gene: TRBV9; CDR3aa: CASSAPGQGVQETQYF; CDR3nt: TGTGCCAGCAGCGCCCCGGGACAGGGGGTACAAGAGACCCAGTACTTC
j_gene: TRBJ2-1; d_gene: TRBD2; abundance: -; v_gene: TRBV7-2; CDR3aa: CASSHRTSRSNSYNEQFF; CDR3nt: TGTGCCAGCAGTCACCGGACTAGCAGATCAAACTCCTACAATGAGCAGTTCTTC
j_gene: TRBJ1-1; d_gene: -; abundance: few; v_gene: TRBV19; CDR3aa: CATSPGLNTEAFF; CDR3nt: TGTGCCACAAGTCCAGGGTTGAACACTGAAGCTTTCTTT
j_gene: TRBJ1-1; d_gene: -; abundance: few; v_gene: TRBV9; CDR3aa: CASSGGLQNTEAFF; CDR3nt: TGTGCCAGCAGCGGGGGACTGCAGAACACTGAAGCTTTCTTT
j_gene: TRBJ1-1; d_gene: -; abundance: -; v_gene: TRBV7-2; CDR3aa: CASSFMAGSGAFF; CDR3nt: TGTGCCAGCAGCTTTATGGCTGGGTCCGGGGCTTTCTTT
j_gene: TRBJ2-6; d_gene: -; abundance: -; v_gene: TRBV18; CDR3aa: CASSPGTGSGANVLTF; CDR3nt: TGTGCCAGCTCACCTGGTACGGGCTCTGGGGCCAACGTCCTGACTTTC
j_gene: TRBJ2-5; d_gene: TRBD2; abundance: -; v_gene: TRBV29-1; CDR3aa: CSVVGGVGSQETQYF; CDR3nt: TGCAGCGTTGTGGGGGGGGTAGGTTCCCAAGAGACCCAGTACTTC
j_gene: TRBJ2-2; d_gene: TRBD1; abundance: -; v_gene: TRBV19; CDR3aa: CASSETGQGSGELFF; CDR3nt: TGTGCCAGTAGTGAAACGGGACAGGGCTCCGGGGAGCTGTTTTTT
j_gene: TRBJ1-5; d_gene: -; abundance: -; v_gene: TRBV19; CDR3aa: CASSIGPNQPQHF; CDR3nt: TGTGCCAGTAGTATTGGGCCCAATCAGCCCCAGCATTTT
j_gene: TRBJ1-5; d_gene: TRBD1; abundance: -; v_gene: TRBV7-8; CDR3aa: CASSLGQGENQPQHF; CDR3nt: TGTGCCAGCAGCTTAGGACAGGGCGAAAATCAGCCCCAGCATTTT
j_gene: TRBJ2-5; d_gene: -; abundance: -; v_gene: TRBV19; CDR3aa: CASSILDKETQYF; CDR3nt: TGTGCCAGTAGTATTCTAGATAAAGAGACCCAGTACTTC
j_gene: TRBJ2-5; d_gene: TRBD2; abundance: -; v_gene: TRBV15; CDR3aa: CATRASGEETQYF; CDR3nt: TGTGCCACCAGGGCTAGCGGAGAAGAGACCCAGTACTTC
j_gene: TRBJ2-7; d_gene: -; abundance: few; v_gene: TRBV4-1; CDR3aa: CASRYGNEQYF; CDR3nt: TGCGCCAGCAGGTACGGGAACGAGCAGTACTTC
j_gene: TRBJ1-2; d_gene: -; abundance: -; v_gene: TRBV19; CDR3aa: CASSPQGVGYGYTF; CDR3nt: TGTGCCAGTAGTCCCCAGGGCGTTGGCTATGGCTACACCTTC
j_gene: TRBJ2-7; d_gene: -; abundance: -; v_gene: TRBV5-5; CDR3aa: CASSFKPGTPYEQYF; CDR3nt: TGTGCCAGCAGCTTCAAACCAGGGACACCCTACGAGCAGTACTTC
j_gene: TRBJ2-3; d_gene: -; abundance: -; v_gene: TRBV11-2; CDR3aa: CASSLETSTDTQYF; CDR3nt: TGTGCCAGCAGCTTAGAGACAAGCACAGATACGCAGTATTTT
j_gene: TRBJ1-5; d_gene: -; abundance: -; v_gene: TRBV5-6; CDR3aa: CASSLRLSNQPQHF; CDR3nt: TGTGCCAGCAGCTTGAGACTGAGCAATCAGCCCCAGCATTTT
j_gene: TRBJ2-7; d_gene: TRBD1; abundance: -; v_gene: TRBV4-2; CDR3aa: CASSQRISGQKNEQYF; CDR3nt: TGTGCCAGCAGCCAAAGGATTTCGGGACAGAAAAACGAGCAGTACTTC
j_gene: TRBJ2-3; d_gene: -; abundance: -; v_gene: TRBV18; CDR3aa: CASSPGGWQDSDTQYF; CDR3nt: TGTGCCAGCTCACCAGGGGGGTGGCAAGACTCAGATACGCAGTATTTT
j_gene: TRBJ1-2; d_gene: TRBD1; abundance: -; v_gene: TRBV6-6; CDR3aa: CASSPGTGVGGYTF; CDR3nt: TGTGCCAGCAGCCCCGGGACAGGGGTGGGGGGCTACACCTTC
j_gene: TRBJ1-5; d_gene: -; abundance: -; v_gene: TRBV25-1; CDR3aa: CASRATGGVEQPQHF; CDR3nt: TGTGCCAGCAGGGCCACAGGAGGGGTTGAGCAGCCCCAGCATTTT
j_gene: TRBJ1-4; d_gene: -; abundance: -; v_gene: TRBV30; CDR3aa: CAWSRQMGKLFF; CDR3nt: TGTGCCTGGAGCCGACAGATGGGAAAACTGTTTTTT